This T cell receptor beta chain comes out of a study of shared clonotypes between healthy human individuals. Naive CD8 cells were CD45RO-negative, positively selected for CCR7, excluding terminally differentiated effector memory CD45RA+ cells. Each donor was a Caucasian adult residing in Nashville, Tennessee. This CDR3 is built from 15 residues. Germline V gives CDR1 SGHDT, CDR2 YYEEEE. V dropped 1 base and J dropped 3; count of bases not matched to a gene: 4. Turning to this clone: Its antigen is still unknown.

Points from the study as a whole: Researchers found naive subsets generally carried larger estimated richness than memory subsets.

Data came from immunoSEQ multiplex PCR; TCRdb stores just in-frame clones and leaves some out. This sample yields about 2 million clones, of which roughly 95% are seen a single time; roughly 1.1% belongs to the top ten. The TCR originated in a man aged 18 to 29 in good health. What was sequenced was naive CD8+ T cells sorted from blood. V and J are TRBV5-6 and TRBJ2-7; 10 bases agree with TRBD1. The DNA of the CDR3 is TGTGCCAGCAGCTTGATAGGACAGGGGGACTACGAGCAGTACTTC. It codes for CASSLIGQGDYEQYF.